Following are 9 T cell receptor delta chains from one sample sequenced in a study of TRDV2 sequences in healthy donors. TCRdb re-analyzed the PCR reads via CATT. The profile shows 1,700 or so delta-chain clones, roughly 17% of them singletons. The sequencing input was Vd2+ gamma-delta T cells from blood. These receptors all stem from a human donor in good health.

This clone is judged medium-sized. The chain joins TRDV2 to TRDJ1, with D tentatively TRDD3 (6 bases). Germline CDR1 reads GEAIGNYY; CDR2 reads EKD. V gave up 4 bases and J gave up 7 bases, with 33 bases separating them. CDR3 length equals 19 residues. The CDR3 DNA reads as TGTGCCTGTGATCCGATCAACACGGAGCGTCGAGGGGATCTCGGTAAACTCATCTTT. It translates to CACDPINTERRGDLGKLIF.

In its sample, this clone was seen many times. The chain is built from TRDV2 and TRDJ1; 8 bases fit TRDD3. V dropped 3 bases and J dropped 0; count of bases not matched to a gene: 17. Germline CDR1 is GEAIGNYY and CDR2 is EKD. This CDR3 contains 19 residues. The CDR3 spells CACDAIGGGSHLYTDKLIF. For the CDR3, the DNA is TGTGCCTGTGACGCGATCGGTGGGGGATCGCACTTATACACCGATAAACTCATCTTT.

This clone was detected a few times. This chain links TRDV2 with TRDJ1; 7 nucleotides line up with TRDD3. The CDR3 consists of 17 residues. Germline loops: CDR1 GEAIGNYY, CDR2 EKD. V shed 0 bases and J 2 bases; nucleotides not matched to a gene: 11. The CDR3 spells CACDTLALGGDTDKLIF. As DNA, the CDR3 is TGTGCCTGTGACACCCTAGCGCTGGGGGGGGATACCGATAAACTCATCTTT.

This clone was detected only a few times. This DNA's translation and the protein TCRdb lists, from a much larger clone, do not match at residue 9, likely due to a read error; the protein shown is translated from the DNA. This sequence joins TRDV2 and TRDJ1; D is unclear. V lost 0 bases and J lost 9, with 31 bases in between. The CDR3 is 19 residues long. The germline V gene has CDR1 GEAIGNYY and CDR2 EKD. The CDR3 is CACDTVQGAPVTGSSQLIF. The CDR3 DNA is TGTGCCTGTGACACCGTCCAAGGGGCTCCGGTGACCGGATCTTCTCAACTCATCTTT.

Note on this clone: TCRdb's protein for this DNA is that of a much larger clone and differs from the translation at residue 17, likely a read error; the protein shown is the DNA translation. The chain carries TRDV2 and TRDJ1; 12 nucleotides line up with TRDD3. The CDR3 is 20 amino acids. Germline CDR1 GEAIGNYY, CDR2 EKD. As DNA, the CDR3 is TGTGCCTGTGACCCGGTTGTACTGGGGGATACCCGTGGGGAGACCGATAGACTCATCTTT. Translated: CACDPVVLGDTRGETDRLIF.

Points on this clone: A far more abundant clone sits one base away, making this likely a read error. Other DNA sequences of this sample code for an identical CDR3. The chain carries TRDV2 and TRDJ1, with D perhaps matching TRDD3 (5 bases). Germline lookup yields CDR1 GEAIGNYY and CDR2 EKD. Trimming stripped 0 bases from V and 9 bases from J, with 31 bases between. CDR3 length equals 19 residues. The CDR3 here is CACDTVQGGPVTGSSQLIF. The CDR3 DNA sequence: TGTGCCTGTGACACCGTACAAGGGGGTCCGGTGACCGGATCTTCTCAACTCATCTTT.

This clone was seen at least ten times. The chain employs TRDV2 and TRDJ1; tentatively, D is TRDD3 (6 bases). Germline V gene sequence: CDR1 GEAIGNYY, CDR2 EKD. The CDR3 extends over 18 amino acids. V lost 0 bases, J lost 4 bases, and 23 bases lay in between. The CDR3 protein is CACDTVAKRGDLNDKLIF. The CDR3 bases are TGTGCCTGTGACACCGTGGCGAAAAGAGGGGATTTGAACGATAAACTCATCTTT.

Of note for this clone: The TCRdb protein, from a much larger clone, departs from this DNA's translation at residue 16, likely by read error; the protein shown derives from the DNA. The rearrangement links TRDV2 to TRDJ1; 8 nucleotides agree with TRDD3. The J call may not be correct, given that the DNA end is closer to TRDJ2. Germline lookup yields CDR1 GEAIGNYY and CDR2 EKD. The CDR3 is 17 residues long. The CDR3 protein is CACDTVQLGENTDKLFF. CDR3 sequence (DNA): TGTGCCTGTGACACCGTTCAGCTGGGGGAGAACACCGATAAACTCTTCTTT.

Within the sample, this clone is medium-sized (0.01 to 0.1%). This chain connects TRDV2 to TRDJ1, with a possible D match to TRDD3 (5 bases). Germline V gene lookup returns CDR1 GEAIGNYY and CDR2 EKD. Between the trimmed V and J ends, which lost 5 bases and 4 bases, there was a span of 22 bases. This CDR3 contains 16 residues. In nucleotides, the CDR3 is TGTGCCTGTGTCCCACTGGTGACCGAGGCCGTCGATAAACTCATCTTT. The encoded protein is CACVPLVTEAVDKLIF.